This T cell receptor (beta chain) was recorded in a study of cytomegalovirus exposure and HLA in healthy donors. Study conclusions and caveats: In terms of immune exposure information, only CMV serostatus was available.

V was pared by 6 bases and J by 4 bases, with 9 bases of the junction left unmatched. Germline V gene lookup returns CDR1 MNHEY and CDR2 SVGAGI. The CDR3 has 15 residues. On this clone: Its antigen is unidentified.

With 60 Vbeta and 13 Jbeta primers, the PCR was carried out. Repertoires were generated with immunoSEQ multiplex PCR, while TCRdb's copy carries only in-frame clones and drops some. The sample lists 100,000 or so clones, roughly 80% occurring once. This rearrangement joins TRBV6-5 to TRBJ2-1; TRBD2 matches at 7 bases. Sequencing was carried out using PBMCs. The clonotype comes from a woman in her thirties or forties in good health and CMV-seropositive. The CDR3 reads CASSRGSLAYNEQFF. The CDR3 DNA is TGTGCCAGCAGCCGCGGGAGTTTGGCTTACAATGAGCAGTTCTTC.